This T cell receptor beta chain derives from a study of post-analysis software for immune sequencing data. The study, taken as a whole, reports: Strong co-clustering by F measure was evident for samples that had been prepared in the same batch. Those with multiple sclerosis, the patient group, showed significantly lower normalized Chao1 diversity than controls. Higher frequency in patients than in controls was seen for about five TRBV segments, with TRBV5-6, TRBV5-1 and TRBV20-1 among them.

Unique molecular identifiers were built into the TCR beta cDNA libraries. T cells numbering roughly 1 to 10 million yielded 500,000 or so cDNA molecules. TCRdb re-derived calls from the PCR reads in MiXCR, one entry per CDR3 protein. The table has 400,000 to 500,000 distinct CDR3 sequences, about 40% seen once. The germline V gene encodes CDR1 MNHEY and CDR2 SVGAGI. Germline trimming cut 7 bases from V and 9 bases from J; bases unmatched to any gene: 3. CDR3 size: 11 residues. This clonotype was found a few times. The target antigen is unknown. The chain combines TRBV6-5 with TRBJ2-1; 7 bases align to TRBD1. The specimen was blood. This TCR was sampled from a girl aged 2 to 9 with multiple sclerosis. The CDR3 protein is CASTNRGEQFF. The CDR3 region has the DNA TGTGCCAGCACCAACAGGGGTGAGCAGTTCTTC.